This TCR beta chain is from a study of siplizumab effects on memory and regulatory T cells. Study-wide results and limits: The apparent diversity of naive T cells exceeded that of memory cells, and naive T cells seemed to make a major contribution to the alloresponse. Some alloreactive sequences were traceable to unstimulated CD4+ memory cells, and siplizumab significantly reduced them.

This clone was recorded only once. The antigen remains unidentified. Method: immunoSEQ multiplex PCR; TCRdb's copy keeps in-frame clones and lacks some. In the table there are about 100,000 clones, 90% to 95% of which are singletons. Sequencing input: non-Treg CD4+ T cells sorted from blood. The receptor comes from a human donor in good health.

In DNA form, the CDR3 reads TGTGCCAGCAGTTCTCGACAGGGGACAGGTAGAGATCAGCCCCAGCATTTT. This codes for CASSSRQGTGRDQPQHF. The gene calls are TRBV2 and TRBJ1-5, with TRBD1 identical over 8 bases. The junction had 14 bases not matched to a gene; V was cut back by 5 bases and J by 5 bases. Germline-derived CDR1 and CDR2 are SNHLY and FYNNEI. CDR3 length: 17 residues.